This TCR beta chain was identified in a study of shared clonotypes between healthy human individuals. For the study at large: Per donor, three plates held CD4 naive cells, three held CD4 memory, two held CD8 naive and one held CD8 memory.

Produced via immunoSEQ multiplex PCR; TCRdb's table is partial and in-frame only. The sample gives about 2.5 million clones, around 90% of which show up once; around 0.38% is in the top ten. Germline assignment: CDR1 SQVTM and CDR2 ANQGSEA. The V and J ends lost 3 bases and 0 bases respectively, with 16 bases between them. The CDR3 extends over 16 amino acids. Adult Caucasians living in Nashville, Tennessee made up all of the donors. A remark on this clone: The antigen is undetermined.

Findings of the study overall: It was expected that sequencing depth would affect clonotype sharing among donors. Non-shared clonotypes displayed generation probabilities falling below those of clonotypes present in all four donors.

This clonotype was sampled from a man between 18 and 35 years old in good health. Some clones in this sample may be carry-over from other donors' samples. Sample: naive CD4+ T cells from PBMCs. The subset denotes: CD45RA+ positively selected. The rearrangement links TRBV29-1 to TRBJ2-3, with D uncertain. The CDR3 coding sequence is TGCAGCGTTGAGCTAGGATTTGGAACCAGCACAGATACGCAGTATTTT. Its protein is CSVELGFGTSTDTQYF.